The rows below give T cell receptor beta chains drawn from one sample of a study of vaccination effects on CD4 cells after COVID-19. No cognate antigen is known for these TCRs. Assay used: immunoSEQ multiplex PCR; TCRdb lists only in-frame clones, some missing. The sample lists 77,000 or so clones; around 79% were seen once. This sample comprised CD4+ T cells from PBMCs cultured with SARS-CoV-2 spike peptides, obtained before COVID-19 vaccination. The receptor set was obtained from a human donor who received a COVID-19 vaccine. The CDR3 runs from the conserved cysteine through the conserved F or W. D genes are given only for firm matches. Expanded clones get a size class; other rows say once, few or many, or leave the size out.

j_gene: TRBJ1-4; d_gene: TRBD1; abundance: once; v_gene: TRBV12-5; CDR3nt: TGTGCTAGTGGCCCCGAGGGGGCGGCTAATGAAAAACTGTTTTTT; CDR3aa: CASGPEGAANEKLFF
j_gene: TRBJ1-1; d_gene: -; abundance: once; v_gene: TRBV25-1; CDR3nt: TGTGCCAGCAGTGAATTAGGCGGGGCTACTGAAGCTTTCTTT; CDR3aa: CASSELGGATEAFF
j_gene: TRBJ2-3; d_gene: TRBD2; abundance: -; v_gene: TRBV10-1; CDR3nt: TGCGCCAGCAGTGAAGGAGGATGGGGGGGATTACCCCAGGATACGCAGTATTTT; CDR3aa: CASSEGGWGGLPQDTQYF
j_gene: TRBJ2-5; d_gene: TRBD2; abundance: -; v_gene: TRBV9; CDR3nt: TGTGCCAGCAGCTCTAGATCTACCGGGGGGGAGACCCAGTACTTC; CDR3aa: CASSSRSTGGETQYF
j_gene: TRBJ1-2; d_gene: TRBD1; abundance: -; v_gene: TRBV4-3; CDR3nt: TGCGCCAGCAGCCACGACAGGGTCTATGGCTACACCTTC; CDR3aa: CASSHDRVYGYTF
j_gene: TRBJ2-1; d_gene: TRBD1; abundance: -; v_gene: TRBV9; CDR3nt: TGTGCCAGCAGCCGTTCCGGGACAGGGAACCATGAGCAGTTCTTC; CDR3aa: CASSRSGTGNHEQFF
j_gene: TRBJ1-1; d_gene: -; abundance: -; v_gene: TRBV7-2; CDR3nt: TGTGCCAGCAGCTTATACCAAAGGAGAACTGAAGCTTTCTTT; CDR3aa: CASSLYQRRTEAFF
j_gene: TRBJ1-3; d_gene: -; abundance: few; v_gene: TRBV6-5; CDR3nt: TGTGCCAGCAGCCGCGGGTGGGGCTCTGGAAACACCATATATTTT; CDR3aa: CASSRGWGSGNTIYF
j_gene: TRBJ1-6; d_gene: -; abundance: -; v_gene: TRBV6-1; CDR3nt: TGTGCCAGCAGTGATCTCCTTTTATCACCCCTCCACTTT; CDR3aa: CASSDLLLSPLHF
j_gene: TRBJ1-2; d_gene: -; abundance: -; v_gene: TRBV9; CDR3nt: TGTGCCAGCAGCGTAGTTCCTGATAACTATGGCTACACCTTC; CDR3aa: CASSVVPDNYGYTF
j_gene: TRBJ2-6; d_gene: -; abundance: -; v_gene: TRBV24-1; CDR3nt: TGTGCCACCCGGGACACTGGGGCCAACGTCCTGACTTTC; CDR3aa: CATRDTGANVLTF
j_gene: TRBJ1-5; d_gene: TRBD1; abundance: -; v_gene: TRBV19; CDR3nt: TGTGCCAGTAGTATACGACAGGGGGCGGTTAAGTCGGGCAATCAGCCCCAGCATTTT; CDR3aa: CASSIRQGAVKSGNQPQHF
j_gene: TRBJ1-6; d_gene: -; abundance: -; v_gene: TRBV6-1; CDR3nt: TGTGCCAGCAGTGACCGTGGCGGGGGCAATTCACCCCTCCACTTT; CDR3aa: CASSDRGGGNSPLHF
j_gene: TRBJ1-4; d_gene: -; abundance: -; v_gene: TRBV30; CDR3nt: TGTGCCTGGAAATGGGCAGAACATAATGAAAAACTGTTTTTT; CDR3aa: CAWKWAEHNEKLFF
j_gene: TRBJ1-2; d_gene: -; abundance: -; v_gene: TRBV2; CDR3nt: TGTGCCAGCACCTCCAGAACTCCCCAGGGAGGAGGCTACACCTTC; CDR3aa: CASTSRTPQGGGYTF
j_gene: TRBJ1-6; d_gene: -; abundance: -; v_gene: TRBV2; CDR3nt: TGTGCCAGCAGTGGGGCCGTGAGCTCCTATAATTCACCCCTCCACTTT; CDR3aa: CASSGAVSSYNSPLHF
j_gene: TRBJ1-1; d_gene: -; abundance: -; v_gene: TRBV5-1; CDR3nt: TGCGCCAGCGGAGCGGAGCGGACACGGAACACTGAAGCTTTCTTT; CDR3aa: CASGAERTRNTEAFF
j_gene: TRBJ2-4; d_gene: -; abundance: -; v_gene: TRBV24-1; CDR3nt: TGTGCCACCAGTGATTCCGGGGGAGCCAAAAACATTCAGTACTTC; CDR3aa: CATSDSGGAKNIQYF
j_gene: TRBJ1-1; d_gene: -; abundance: -; v_gene: TRBV7-2; CDR3nt: TGTGCCAGCAGCTACGTACAGAACACTGAAGCTTTCTTT; CDR3aa: CASSYVQNTEAFF
j_gene: TRBJ1-5; d_gene: -; abundance: -; v_gene: TRBV6-5; CDR3nt: TGTGCCAGCAGTTTAAACAGGGTGGGTAGTCAGCCCCAGCATTTT; CDR3aa: CASSLNRVGSQPQHF
j_gene: TRBJ1-1; d_gene: -; abundance: -; v_gene: TRBV2; CDR3nt: TGTGCCAGCAGCCTCGGACAGTCGGCTGAAGCTTTCTTT; CDR3aa: CASSLGQSAEAFF
j_gene: TRBJ1-2; d_gene: -; abundance: -; v_gene: TRBV13; CDR3nt: TGTGCCAGCAGCCCAAGGACAGCCGCTAACTATGGCTACACCTTC; CDR3aa: CASSPRTAANYGYTF
j_gene: TRBJ2-3; d_gene: -; abundance: -; v_gene: TRBV4-2; CDR3nt: TGTGCCAGCAGCCAAGAGGCGACTAATAAGCCCTCTAGCACAGATACGCAGTATTTT; CDR3aa: CASSQEATNKPSSTDTQYF
j_gene: TRBJ2-3; d_gene: -; abundance: -; v_gene: TRBV4-3; CDR3nt: TGCGCCAGCAGCCAAGACCCGGACACCAGCACAGATACGCAGTATTTT; CDR3aa: CASSQDPDTSTDTQYF
j_gene: TRBJ2-2; d_gene: -; abundance: -; v_gene: TRBV7-6; CDR3nt: TGTGCCAGCAGCTTAGGTCTAGGGAACACCGGGGAGCTGTTTTTT; CDR3aa: CASSLGLGNTGELFF
j_gene: TRBJ2-1; d_gene: -; abundance: -; v_gene: TRBV24-1; CDR3nt: TGTGCCACCAGTGAACGGACCAATGAGCAGTTCTTC; CDR3aa: CATSERTNEQFF
j_gene: TRBJ1-5; d_gene: -; abundance: -; v_gene: TRBV3-1/TRBV3-2; CDR3nt: TGTGCCAGCAGCCCCGGTCGGGGGTCTACCAATCAGCCCCAGCATTTT; CDR3aa: CASSPGRGSTNQPQHF
j_gene: TRBJ2-5; d_gene: TRBD2; abundance: once; v_gene: TRBV7-2; CDR3nt: TGTGCCAGCAGCCCGGGACTAGCGGGGGGACAAGAGACCCAGTACTTC; CDR3aa: CASSPGLAGGQETQYF
j_gene: TRBJ1-3; d_gene: TRBD1; abundance: -; v_gene: TRBV30; CDR3nt: TGTGCCTGGAGTGTCGGGACAGCCAGCACCATATATTTT; CDR3aa: CAWSVGTASTIYF
j_gene: TRBJ2-1; d_gene: TRBD2; abundance: -; v_gene: TRBV6-1; CDR3nt: TGTGCCAGCAGTGAAGGTCCGCGGGGGGGCCGCCATGAGCAGTTCTTC; CDR3aa: CASSEGPRGGRHEQFF
j_gene: TRBJ2-2; d_gene: -; abundance: -; v_gene: TRBV2; CDR3nt: TGTGCCAGCACCGCCGAGAACACCGGGGAGCTGTTTTTT; CDR3aa: CASTAENTGELFF
j_gene: TRBJ1-6; d_gene: TRBD1; abundance: -; v_gene: TRBV5-1; CDR3nt: TGCGCCAGCAGCCCGGACAGGCTGGGATATAATTCACCCCTCCACTTT; CDR3aa: CASSPDRLGYNSPLHF
j_gene: TRBJ1-2; d_gene: TRBD1; abundance: -; v_gene: TRBV6-5; CDR3nt: TGTGCCAGCGTGGACAGGCCCTATGGCTACACCTTC; CDR3aa: CASVDRPYGYTF
j_gene: TRBJ1-2; d_gene: -; abundance: few; v_gene: TRBV30; CDR3nt: TGTGCCTGGAGTGGACCGGCAGTTTATGGCTACACCTTC; CDR3aa: CAWSGPAVYGYTF
j_gene: TRBJ2-3; d_gene: -; abundance: -; v_gene: TRBV10-1; CDR3nt: TGCGCCAGCAGTGAGCAGGGGCCCTTCGATACGCAGTATTTT; CDR3aa: CASSEQGPFDTQYF
j_gene: TRBJ1-4; d_gene: TRBD1; abundance: once; v_gene: TRBV5-4; CDR3nt: TGTGCCAGCAGCTTGGCTGGACAGGGGTGGAATGAAAAACTGTTTTTT; CDR3aa: CASSLAGQGWNEKLFF
j_gene: TRBJ2-1; d_gene: -; abundance: few; v_gene: TRBV5-4; CDR3nt: TGTGCCAGCAGCAACCCCGGGACAAACAATGAGCAGTTCTTC; CDR3aa: CASSNPGTNNEQFF
j_gene: TRBJ2-2; d_gene: -; abundance: -; v_gene: TRBV10-3; CDR3nt: TGTGCCACCGCCCGGGACTTAACCGGGGAGCTGTTTTTT; CDR3aa: CATARDLTGELFF
j_gene: TRBJ1-1; d_gene: -; abundance: -; v_gene: TRBV30; CDR3nt: TGTGCCTGGAGACGGGGAAACACTGAAGCTTTCTTT; CDR3aa: CAWRRGNTEAFF
j_gene: TRBJ1-1; d_gene: -; abundance: few; v_gene: TRBV6-6; CDR3nt: TGTGCCAGCAGTTACAGAGCTAACACTGAAGCTTTCTTT; CDR3aa: CASSYRANTEAFF
j_gene: TRBJ2-5; d_gene: -; abundance: -; v_gene: TRBV18; CDR3nt: TGTGCCAGCTCACCACCCGCGGAGACCCAGTACTTC; CDR3aa: CASSPPAETQYF
j_gene: TRBJ1-6; d_gene: TRBD1; abundance: -; v_gene: TRBV6-5; CDR3nt: TGTGCCAGCAGGACAGGGATGGACTCACCCCTCCACTTT; CDR3aa: CASRTGMDSPLHF
j_gene: TRBJ1-1; d_gene: TRBD1; abundance: few; v_gene: TRBV6-6; CDR3nt: TGTGCCAGCAGTTACGGTCAGGGGGGCACTGAAGCTTTCTTT; CDR3aa: CASSYGQGGTEAFF
j_gene: TRBJ2-5; d_gene: TRBD1; abundance: -; v_gene: TRBV24-1; CDR3nt: TGTGCCACCAGTGCCACGGACAGGGGTGGGGAGACCCAGTACTTC; CDR3aa: CATSATDRGGETQYF
j_gene: TRBJ2-5; d_gene: TRBD1; abundance: -; v_gene: TRBV5-1; CDR3nt: TGCGCCAGCAGCTTATCTTCCGGGACAGGGGATGTGAAGACCCAGTACTTC; CDR3aa: CASSLSSGTGDVKTQYF